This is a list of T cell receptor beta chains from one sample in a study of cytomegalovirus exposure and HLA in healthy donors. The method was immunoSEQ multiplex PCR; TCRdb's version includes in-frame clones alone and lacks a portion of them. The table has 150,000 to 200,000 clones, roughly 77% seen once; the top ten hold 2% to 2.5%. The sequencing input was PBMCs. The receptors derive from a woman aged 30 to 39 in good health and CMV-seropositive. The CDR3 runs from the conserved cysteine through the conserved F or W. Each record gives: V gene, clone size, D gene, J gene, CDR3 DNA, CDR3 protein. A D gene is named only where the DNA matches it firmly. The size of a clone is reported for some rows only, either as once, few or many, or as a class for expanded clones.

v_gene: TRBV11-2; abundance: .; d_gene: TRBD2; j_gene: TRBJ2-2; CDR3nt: TGTGCCAGCAGACCTGCCTCTAGCGGGGGAGATTCCGGGGAGCTGTTTTTT; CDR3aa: CASRPASSGGDSGELFF
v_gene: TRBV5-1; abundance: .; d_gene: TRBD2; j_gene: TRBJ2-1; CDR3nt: TGCGCCAGCAGCCCCGCCCCGGCGGGGGAATCAGATGAGCAGTTCTTC; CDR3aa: CASSPAPAGESDEQFF
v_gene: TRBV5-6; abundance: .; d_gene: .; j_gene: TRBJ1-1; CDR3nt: TGTGCCAGCTCCTCCGGGTCTGAAGCTTTCTTT; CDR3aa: CASSSGSEAFF
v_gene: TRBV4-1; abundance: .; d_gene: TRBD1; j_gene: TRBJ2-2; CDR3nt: TGCGCCAGCAGCCCATTCCCCGGGACAGTTACCACCAACACCGGGGAGCTGTTTTTT; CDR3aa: CASSPFPGTVTTNTGELFF
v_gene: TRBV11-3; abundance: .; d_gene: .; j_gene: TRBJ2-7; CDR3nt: TGTGCCAGCAGCCCGAACGGGGTTCCCTACGAGCAGTACTTC; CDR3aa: CASSPNGVPYEQYF
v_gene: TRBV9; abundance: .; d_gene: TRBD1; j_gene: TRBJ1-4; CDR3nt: TGTGCCAGCAGCGCCCGGACAGGGGGTGAAAAACTGTTTTTT; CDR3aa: CASSARTGGEKLFF
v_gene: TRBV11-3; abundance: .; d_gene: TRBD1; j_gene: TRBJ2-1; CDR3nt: TGTGCCAGCAGCCCCCCAAGGATGGGCAGGGGGCGGAATGAGCAGTTCTTC; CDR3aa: CASSPPRMGRGRNEQFF
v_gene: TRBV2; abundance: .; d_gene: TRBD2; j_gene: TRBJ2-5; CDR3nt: TGTGCCAGCAGTGGACGGGGGGACGGGGAGACCCAGTACTTC; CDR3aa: CASSGRGDGETQYF
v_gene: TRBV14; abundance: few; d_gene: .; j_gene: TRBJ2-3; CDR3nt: TGTGCCAGCAGCCCCTCGCTACTGCGGGGGCCCAGCACAGATACGCAGTATTTT; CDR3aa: CASSPSLLRGPSTDTQYF
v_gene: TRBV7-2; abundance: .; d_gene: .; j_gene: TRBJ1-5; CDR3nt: TGTGCCAGCAGCTTAGAACGGAGCAATCAGCCCCAGCATTTT; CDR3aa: CASSLERSNQPQHF
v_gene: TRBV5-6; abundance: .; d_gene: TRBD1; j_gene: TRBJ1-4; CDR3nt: TGTGCCAGCAGCTCCCCGGGACAGGGGGCAGAAAAACTGTTTTTT; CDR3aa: CASSSPGQGAEKLFF
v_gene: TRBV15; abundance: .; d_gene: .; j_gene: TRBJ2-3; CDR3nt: TGTGCCACCAGCTCGGAAGGAACAGGTTCTGGCACAGATACGCAGTATTTT; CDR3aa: CATSSEGTGSGTDTQYF